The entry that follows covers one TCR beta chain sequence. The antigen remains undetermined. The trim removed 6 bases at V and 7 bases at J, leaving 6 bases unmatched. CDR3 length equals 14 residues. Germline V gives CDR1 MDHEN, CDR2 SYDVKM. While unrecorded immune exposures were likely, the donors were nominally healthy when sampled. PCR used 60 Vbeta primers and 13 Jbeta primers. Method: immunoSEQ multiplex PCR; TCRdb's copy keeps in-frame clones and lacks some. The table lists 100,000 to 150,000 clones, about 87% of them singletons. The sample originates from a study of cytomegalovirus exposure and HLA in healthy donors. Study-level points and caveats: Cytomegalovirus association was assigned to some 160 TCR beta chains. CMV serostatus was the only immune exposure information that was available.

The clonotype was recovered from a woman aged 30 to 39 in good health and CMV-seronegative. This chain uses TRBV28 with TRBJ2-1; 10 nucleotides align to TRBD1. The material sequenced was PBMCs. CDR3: CASSGQGEGNEQFF. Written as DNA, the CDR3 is TGTGCCAGCAGCGGACAGGGGGAAGGGAATGAGCAGTTCTTC. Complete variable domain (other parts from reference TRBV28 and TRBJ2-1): DVKVTQSSRYLVKRTGEKVFLECVQDMDHENMFWYRQDPGLGLRLIYFSYDVKMKEKGDIPEGYSVSREKKERFSLILESASTNQTSMYLCASSGQGEGNEQFFGPGTRLTVL.